What follows are 28 T cell receptor beta chains derived from one specimen sequenced in a study of T-cell memory formation after mild COVID-19. TCRdb analysed the 5' RACE reads with MiXCR anew, one entry per CDR3 protein. The top ten clones hold about 12% of a sample with about 470,000 distinct CDR3 sequences, 15% to 20% of them seen once. The sample consisted of PBMCs or a T cell subset sorted from them (not recorded which). The source of these receptors is an adult woman who had mild COVID-19 (a few samples of this study predate the infection). Cell type and time point are not known.

The chain combines TRBV7-3 with TRBJ2-2; D is unresolved. Germline V lookup: CDR1 SGHTA, CDR2 FQGTGA. Trimming pared 5 bases from V and 1 base from J, leaving 8 bases between. This CDR3 has 14 amino acids. CDR3 coding DNA: TGTGCCAGCAGCCATCCGGGGAACACCGGGGAGCTGTTTTTT. Its translation is CASSHPGNTGELFF.

The DNA of the CDR3 is TGCGTGTATGGGGGTGATGGCTATGGCTACACCTTC. It codes for CVYGGDGYGYTF. This chain links TRBV29-1 with TRBJ1-2; D is possibly TRBD1 (5 bases). The length of the CDR3 is 12 residues. Germline CDR1 is SQVTM and CDR2 is ANQGSEA.

This rearrangement joins TRBV5-1 to TRBJ1-1, with a possible D match to TRBD1 (5 bases). There are 14 residues in the CDR3. Trimming stripped 0 bases from V and 3 bases from J, with 9 bases between. From germline, CDR1 is SGHRS and CDR2 YFSETQ. CDR3 coding DNA: TGCGCCAGCAGCTTGGGGACAACCTACACTGAAGCTTTCTTT. It encodes CASSLGTTYTEAFF.

Only a few counts were recorded for this clonotype. This chain links TRBV7-9 with TRBJ2-7, with 8 bases matching TRBD1. This CDR3 has 15 residues. Trimming cost V 5 bases and J 2 bases; bases outside gene matches: 8. From germline, CDR1 is SEHNR and CDR2 FQNEAQ (reference sequence). The CDR3 DNA follows: TGTGCCAGCAGCGATGGACAGGGACGCCCCTACGAGCAGTACTTC. It encodes CASSDGQGRPYEQYF.

This clonotype was detected a few times. The V gene is TRBV11-2, the J gene TRBJ2-1, with 10 bases aligning to TRBD2. Unmatched junction bases numbered 12, after V lost 6 bases and J lost 4 bases. Germline-derived CDR1 and CDR2 are SGHAT and FQNNGV. CDR3 length: 17 amino acids. CDR3 amino acids: CASSLLIGLADYNEQFF. CDR3 in DNA: TGTGCCAGCAGTCTGTTAATCGGACTAGCGGATTACAATGAGCAGTTCTTC.

The V call is TRBV7-9, the J call TRBJ2-7; a weak D match, TRBD1 (6 bases). Trimming took off 2 bases at V and 1 base at J, with 12 bases between the two ends. Germline loops: CDR1 SEHNR, CDR2 FQNEAQ (reference sequence). CDR3 size: 15 residues. The CDR3 region has the DNA TGTGCCAGCAGCTTAATCCAGGGGTTGTCCTACGAGCAGTACTTC. Its protein is CASSLIQGLSYEQYF.

This clonotype showed up just a few times. The chain links TRBV6-5 to TRBJ2-7, with D perhaps matching TRBD1 or TRBD2 (5 bases each). The CDR3 contains 16 residues. The V end was cut by 0 bases, the J end by 5 bases, with 17 bases between. The V gene's germline CDR1 is MNHEY and CDR2 SVGAGI. The CDR3 coding sequence is TGTGCCAGCAGTTACTCGACAATAGGGGAGTCCGACGAGCAGTACTTC. This encodes CASSYSTIGESDEQYF.

This clonotype showed up just a few times. V and J are TRBV5-6 and TRBJ2-7; D could derive from TRBD1 or TRBD2 (5 bases each). The CDR3 runs 16 residues. From germline, CDR1 is SGHDT and CDR2 YYEEEE. With 6 bases removed from V and 2 bases from J, the gap between germline ends came to 21 bases. CDR3 in DNA: TGTGCCAGCACACGCCTGGGGCGGGCTCTTACCTACGAGCAGTACTTC. It translates to CASTRLGRALTYEQYF.

The rearrangement links TRBV6-5 to TRBJ2-5, with 13 bases that match TRBD2. The V and J ends lost 5 bases and 5 bases, in that order; junction bases with no gene match: 8. Germline CDR1 is MNHEY and CDR2 is SVGAGI. The CDR3 consists of 16 residues. CDR3 amino acids: CASSRRTSGSYETQYF. The CDR3 DNA reads as TGTGCCAGCAGTCGCCGGACTAGCGGGAGTTATGAGACCCAGTACTTC.

The chain employs TRBV15 and TRBJ2-7; possible D gene TRBD1, 6 bases. The V gene's germline CDR1 is LNHNV and CDR2 YYDKDF (reference sequence). The CDR3 has 15 amino acids. V was trimmed by 3 bases and J by 9 bases, leaving 21 bases between them. The CDR3 loop is CATSSRGNIVSGQYF. The CDR3 DNA reads TGTGCCACCAGCAGCAGGGGAAATATAGTTTCGGGGCAGTACTTC.

The chain joins TRBV7-9 to TRBJ2-1, with 10 positions matching TRBD1. V lost 6 bases, J lost 4 bases, and 6 bases stayed unmatched. CDR1 and CDR2 from the germline V gene are SEHNR and FQNEAQ (reference sequence). The CDR3 sequence is 15 residues long. The CDR3 coding sequence is TGTGCCAGCAGGGCGACAGGGGGCTCATACAATGAGCAGTTCTTC. The encoded protein is CASRATGGSYNEQFF.

Written as DNA, the CDR3 is TGTGCCAGCAGTACACAGGGAAGCTCCTACGAGCAGTACTTC. It translates to CASSTQGSSYEQYF. The chain uses TRBV5-4 and TRBJ2-7; TRBD1 might be the D (6 bases). CDR1 is SGHNT, CDR2 YYREEE, per germline (reference sequence). This CDR3 spans 14 amino acids. V lost 5 bases and J lost 0, with 12 bases in between.

Only a few counts were recorded for this clonotype. The CDR3 DNA is TGTGCCAGCAGCTTAGGCGCCCGATCCTACGAGCAGTACTTC. Translation gives CASSLGARSYEQYF. The chain links TRBV7-8 to TRBJ2-7; D call uncertain. CDR1 SGHVS and CDR2 FQNEAQ come from the germline V gene. Trimming took off 1 base at V and 1 base at J, with 8 bases between the two ends. The CDR3 covers 14 residues.

The chain has TRBV9 and TRBJ1-4; D is uncertain. V was shortened by 4 bases and J by 8 bases, with 15 bases between the two germline ends. The CDR3 sequence is 14 residues long. Per the germline V gene, CDR1 is SGDLS and CDR2 is YYNGEE. DNA of the CDR3: TGTGCCAGCAGCACTAGTGAAAGGGCGGAAAAACTGTTTTTT. Protein sequence: CASSTSERAEKLFF.

For the CDR3, the DNA is TGTGCCAGCAGTGGGACAGGGGGCAAGAACACTGAAGCTTTCTTT. This sequence encodes CASSGTGGKNTEAFF. The chain carries TRBV2 and TRBJ1-1; TRBD1 aligns across 11 bases. J gave up 1 base and V 4 bases, and 2 bases lay outside the gene matches. This CDR3 spans 15 amino acids. From germline, CDR1 is SNHLY and CDR2 FYNNEI. Using reference TRBV2 and TRBJ1-1 for the parts outside the CDR3, the full variable domain is EPEVTQTPSHQVTQMGQEVILRCVPISNHLYFYWYRQILGQKVEFLVSFYNNEISEKSEIFDDQFSVERPDGSNFTLKIRSTKLEDSAMYFCASSGTGGKNTEAFFGQGTRLTVV.

This clonotype was observed a handful of times. The genes are TRBV6-1 and TRBJ1-5; D is unclear. The CDR3 has 13 amino acids. Germline CDR1 is MNHNS and CDR2 is SASEGT. Trimming pared 4 bases from V and 4 bases from J, leaving 8 bases between. The CDR3 DNA is TGTGCCAGCAGTGCCAGCAGGAATCAGCCCCAGCATTTT. Translated, it gives CASSASRNQPQHF.

V is TRBV2 and J is TRBJ2-1; the match to TRBD2 covers 10 bases. This CDR3 contains 15 residues. Trimming cost V 5 bases and J 9 bases; bases outside gene matches: 10. Germline V gene lookup returns CDR1 SNHLY and CDR2 FYNNEI. The CDR3 is CASSWVAGGPTEQFF. CDR3 nucleotide sequence: TGTGCCAGCAGTTGGGTAGCGGGGGGTCCCACTGAGCAGTTCTTC.

This sequence joins TRBV7-9 and TRBJ2-3, with D tentatively TRBD2 (6 bases). The germline gives CDR1 SEHNR, CDR2 FQNEAQ (reference sequence). The CDR3 runs to 14 residues. With 1 base removed from V and 6 bases from J, the gap between germline ends came to 11 bases. The CDR3 is CASSLDGSGDTQYF. The DNA of the CDR3 is TGTGCCAGCAGCTTAGACGGGAGTGGCGATACGCAGTATTTT.

The CDR3 bases are TGTGCCAGCAGCACCCGGGACAGGGCCTACGAGCAGTACTTC. Translation: CASSTRDRAYEQYF. The chain links TRBV21-1 to TRBJ2-7; TRBD1, the table's D call, lacks a check against the DNA. TRBV21-1 is an annotated pseudogene. This CDR3 region has 14 residues.

Here the CDR3 reads CASSAPGGKSYEQYF. Written as DNA, the CDR3 is TGTGCCAGCAGCGCCCCAGGGGGTAAATCCTACGAGCAGTACTTC. V and J are TRBV9 and TRBJ2-7, with 7 bases that match TRBD1. The CDR3 loop spans 15 amino acids. The germline gives CDR1 SGDLS, CDR2 YYNGEE. With 3 bases clipped from V and 1 base from J, the junction kept 7 bases outside the gene matches.

The CDR3 region has the DNA TGTGCCTGGAGTGTACTACAGGGTTCGACTGAAGCTTTCTTT. This sequence encodes CAWSVLQGSTEAFF. The chain recombines TRBV30 with TRBJ1-1; maybe TRBD1 (6 bases). The CDR3 is 14 residues long. V lost 0 bases, J lost 5 bases, and 13 bases lay in between. Germline V gene lookup returns CDR1 GTSNPN and CDR2 SVGIG (reference sequence).

This clonotype has a handful of counts. This chain connects TRBV20-1 to TRBJ2-1, with 9 bases that match TRBD2. The V gene's germline CDR1 is DFQATT and CDR2 SNEGSKA (reference sequence). This CDR3 has 18 residues. The trim removed 1 base at V and 4 bases at J, leaving 14 bases unmatched. CDR3 nucleotides: TGCAGTGCTAGAGTCCAGTCCCCACTAGCGGGTAGATACAATGAGCAGTTCTTC. This gives the protein CSARVQSPLAGRYNEQFF.

The chain carries TRBV20-1 and TRBJ2-3; 10 bases line up with TRBD2. The CDR3 runs to 16 residues. CDR1 and CDR2 (germline): DFQATT, SNEGSKA (reference sequence). V was pared by 6 bases and J by 0 bases, with 9 bases of the junction left unmatched. The CDR3 is CSAKGTSDLSTDTQYF. CDR3 sequence (DNA): TGCAGTGCAAAAGGGACTAGCGACCTTAGCACAGATACGCAGTATTTT.

V usage is TRBV9 and J usage is TRBJ2-7; D not resolved. V was clipped by 3 bases and J by 1 base, with 11 bases between them. The CDR3 runs to 14 residues. Per germline, CDR1 SGDLS and CDR2 YYNGEE. The CDR3 DNA reads as TGTGCCAGCAGCGCGAGTTCAGGATCCTACGAGCAGTACTTC. Translating gives CASSASSGSYEQYF. Variable domain in full (rest from reference TRBV9 and TRBJ2-7): DSGVTQTPKHLITATGQRVTLRCSPRSGDLSVYWYQQSLDQGLQFLIQYYNGEERAKGNILERFSAQQFPDLHSELNLSSLELGDSALYFCASSASSGSYEQYFGPGTRLTVT.

This clonotype was seen a handful of times. The rearrangement joins TRBV2 to TRBJ1-4; D gene uncertain. The germline V gene encodes CDR1 SNHLY and CDR2 FYNNEI. Trimming removed 6 bases at V and 1 base at J, with 12 bases between. The CDR3 length is 15 residues. CDR3 sequence (DNA): TGTGCCAGCAGGGATATTCGTGGAACTAATGAAAAACTGTTTTTT. It codes for CASRDIRGTNEKLFF.

This clonotype was detected a few times. The rearrangement joins TRBV30 to TRBJ2-7; 8 nucleotides match TRBD1. After removal of 7 bases from V and 4 bases from J, the junction contained 9 bases not matched to a gene. The CDR3 is 13 residues long. CDR1 and CDR2 from the germline V gene are GTSNPN and SVGIG (reference sequence). CDR3 DNA: TGTGCCTCCGCCGGGACAGGAGTGTACGAGCAGTACTTC. Translating it yields CASAGTGVYEQYF. Full variable domain (outside the CDR3, taken from reference TRBV30 and TRBJ2-7): SQTIHQWPATLVQPVGSPLSLECTVEGTSNPNLYWYRQAAGRGLQLLFYSVGIGQISSEVPQNLSASRPQDRQFILSSKKLLLSDSGFYLCASAGTGVYEQYFGPGTRLTVT.

This clonotype was seen repeatedly, ten times or more. This chain joins TRBV6-2 or TRBV6-3 and TRBJ2-1, with TRBD2 identical over 9 bases. V shed 6 bases, J shed 4 bases, and the junction held 10 bases outside the gene matches. The CDR3 runs to 16 residues. Germline-derived CDR1 and CDR2 are MNHEY and SVGEGT. CDR3 sequence (DNA): TGTGCCAGCAGCCCCGAGTTGGCGGGAGGGTACAATGAGCAGTTCTTC. This encodes CASSPELAGGYNEQFF.

This clonotype was seen only a few times. The chain carries TRBV20-1 and TRBJ2-7, with 10 bases matching TRBD2. V was clipped by 5 bases and J by 4 bases; unmatched bases: 5. CDR1 is DFQATT, CDR2 SNEGSKA, per germline (reference sequence). CDR3 length: 13 amino acids. The CDR3 region is CSAPTSGDYEQYF. In DNA form, the CDR3 reads TGCAGTGCTCCTACTAGCGGGGATTACGAGCAGTACTTC.